The 3 T cell receptor beta chains below all came from one sample that was sequenced in a study of blood T cell repertoires in COVID-19. Assay: immunoSEQ multiplex PCR; the TCRdb copy retains only in-frame clones and omits some. The table shows approximately 140,000 clones, with more than 80% occurring only once. Material: peripheral blood. The source is a man between 18 and 29 years old with COVID-19, enrolled during active disease.

The rearrangement uses TRBV9 and TRBJ2-1; tentative D call: TRBD1 (5 bases). Germline CDR1 and CDR2: SGDLS and YYNGEE. The V gene lost 4 bases and the J gene lost 6 bases, with 11 bases spanning the gap. The CDR3 runs 13 residues. CDR3 sequence (DNA): TGTGCCAGCAGCTCCTTTGACAGCAATGAGCAGTTCTTC. Protein product: CASSSFDSNEQFF.

V and J are TRBV5-8 and TRBJ2-3; 16 nucleotides match TRBD2. CDR3 size: 18 residues. J lost 6 bases, V lost 0 bases, and 7 bases had no gene match. In germline, CDR1 is SGHTS, CDR2 YDEGEE. The CDR3 spells CASSLVGTSGRVTDTQYF. For the CDR3, the DNA is TGTGCCAGCAGCTTGGTCGGGACTAGCGGGAGGGTCACGGATACGCAGTATTTT.

The chain carries TRBV4-1 and TRBJ2-3; 10 bases match TRBD2. Trimming cost V 2 bases and J 4 bases; bases outside gene matches: 6. Germline V gene data show CDR1 as MGHRA and CDR2 as YSYEKL. CDR3 length equals 16 residues. DNA for the CDR3: TGCGCCAGCAGCCAAACCTTAGCGGGAGGTGCAGATACGCAGTATTTT. Its translation is CASSQTLAGGADTQYF.